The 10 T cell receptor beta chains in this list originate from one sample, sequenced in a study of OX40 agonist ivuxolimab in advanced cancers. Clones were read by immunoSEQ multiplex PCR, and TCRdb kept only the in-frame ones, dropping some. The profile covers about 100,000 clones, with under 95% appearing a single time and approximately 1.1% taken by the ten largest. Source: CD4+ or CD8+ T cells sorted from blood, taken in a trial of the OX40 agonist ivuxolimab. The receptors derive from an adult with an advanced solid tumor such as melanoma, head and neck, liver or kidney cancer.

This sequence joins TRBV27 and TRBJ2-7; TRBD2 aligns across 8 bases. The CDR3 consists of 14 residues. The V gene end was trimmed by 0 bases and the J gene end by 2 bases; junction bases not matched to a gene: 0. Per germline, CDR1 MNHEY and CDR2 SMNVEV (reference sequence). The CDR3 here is CASSLSLAAYEQYF. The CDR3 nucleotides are TGTGCCAGCAGTTTATCACTAGCGGCCTACGAGCAGTACTTC.

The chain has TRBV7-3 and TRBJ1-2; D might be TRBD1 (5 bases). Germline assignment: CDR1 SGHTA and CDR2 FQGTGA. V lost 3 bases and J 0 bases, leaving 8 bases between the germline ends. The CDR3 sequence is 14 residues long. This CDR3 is CASSFRDANYGYTF. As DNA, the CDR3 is TGTGCCAGCAGCTTCAGGGACGCTAACTATGGCTACACCTTC. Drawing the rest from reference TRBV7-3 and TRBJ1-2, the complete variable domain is GAGVSQTPSNKVTEKGKYVELRCDPISGHTALYWYRQSLGQGPEFLIYFQGTGAADDSGLPNDRFFAVRPEGSVSTLKIQRTERGDSAVYLCASSFRDANYGYTFGSGTRLTVV.

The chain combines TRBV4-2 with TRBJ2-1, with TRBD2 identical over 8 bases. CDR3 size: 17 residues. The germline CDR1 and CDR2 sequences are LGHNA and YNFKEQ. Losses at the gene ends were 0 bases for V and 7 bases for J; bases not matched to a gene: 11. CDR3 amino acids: CASSQEFGTRDRNEQFF. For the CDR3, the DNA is TGTGCCAGCAGCCAAGAGTTCGGGACTAGAGACAGGAATGAGCAGTTCTTC.

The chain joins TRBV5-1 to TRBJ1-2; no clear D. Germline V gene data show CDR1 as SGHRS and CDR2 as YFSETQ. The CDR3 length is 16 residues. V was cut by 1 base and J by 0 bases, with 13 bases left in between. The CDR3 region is CASSLSVAPANYGYTF. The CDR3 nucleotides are TGCGCCAGCAGCTTGAGCGTAGCGCCAGCTAACTATGGCTACACCTTC.

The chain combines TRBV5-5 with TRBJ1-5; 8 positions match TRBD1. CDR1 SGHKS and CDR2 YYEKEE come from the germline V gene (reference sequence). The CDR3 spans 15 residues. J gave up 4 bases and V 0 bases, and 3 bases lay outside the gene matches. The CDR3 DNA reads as TGTGCCAGCAGCTTGGAGGGACAGGAAAATCAGCCCCAGCATTTT. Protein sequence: CASSLEGQENQPQHF. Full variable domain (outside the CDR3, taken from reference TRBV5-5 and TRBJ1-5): DAGVTQSPTHLIKTRGQQVTLRCSPISGHKSVSWYQQVLGQGPQFIFQYYEKEERGRGNFPDRFSARQFPNYSSELNVNALLLGDSALYLCASSLEGQENQPQHFGDGTRLSIL.

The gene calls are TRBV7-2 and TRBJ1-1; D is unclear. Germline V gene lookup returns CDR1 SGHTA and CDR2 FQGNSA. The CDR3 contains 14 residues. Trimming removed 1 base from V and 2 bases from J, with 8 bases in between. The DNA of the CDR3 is TGTGCCAGCAGCTTAGAAGGGATTAACACTGAAGCTTTCTTT. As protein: CASSLEGINTEAFF.

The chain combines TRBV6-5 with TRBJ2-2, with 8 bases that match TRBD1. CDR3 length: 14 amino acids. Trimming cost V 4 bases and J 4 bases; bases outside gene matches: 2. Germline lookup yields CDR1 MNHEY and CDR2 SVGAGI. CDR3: CASSSQGATGELFF. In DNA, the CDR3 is TGTGCCAGCAGTTCGCAGGGGGCCACCGGGGAGCTGTTTTTT.

CDR3 nucleotide sequence: TGTGCCACCAGCAGAGATTCAGGACGGTACAATGAGCAGTTCTTC. This encodes CATSRDSGRYNEQFF. This chain connects TRBV15 to TRBJ2-1; D not resolved. The ends were cut back, 0 bases at V and 4 bases at J, with 10 bases in the middle. Germline V gene data show CDR1 as LNHNV and CDR2 as YYDKDF (reference sequence). The CDR3 sequence is 15 residues long. Drawing the rest from reference TRBV15 and TRBJ2-1, the complete variable domain is DAMVIQNPRYQVTQFGKPVTLSCSQTLNHNVMYWYQQKSSQAPKLLFHYYDKDFNNEADTPDNFQSRRPNTSFCFLDIRSPGLGDTAMYLCATSRDSGRYNEQFFGPGTRLTVL.

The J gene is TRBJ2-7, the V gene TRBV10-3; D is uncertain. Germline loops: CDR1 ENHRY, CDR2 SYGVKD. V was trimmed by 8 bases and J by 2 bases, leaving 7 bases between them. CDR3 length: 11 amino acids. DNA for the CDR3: TGTGCCATCTTATCCACCTACGAGCAGTACTTC. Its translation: CAILSTYEQYF.

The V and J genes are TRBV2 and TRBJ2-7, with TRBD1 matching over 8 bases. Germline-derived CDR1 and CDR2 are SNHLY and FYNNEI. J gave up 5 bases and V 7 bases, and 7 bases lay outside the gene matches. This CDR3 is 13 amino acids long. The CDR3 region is CASTPDRVHEQYF. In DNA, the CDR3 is TGTGCCAGCACCCCGGACAGGGTCCACGAGCAGTACTTC.